This TCR beta chain was captured by sequencing in a study of CD8+ T cells in alopecia areata. Sequencing relied on a cDNA template that was reverse transcribed from extracted RNA. Only in-frame clones appear in the TCRdb table, and some are missing; sequencing was by immunoSEQ multiplex PCR. This table has about 37,000 clones, nearly 55% appearing once. Deletions cut 3 bases from V and 0 bases from J, with 9 bases between. The CDR3 has 14 amino acids. The germline V gene encodes CDR1 KGHSH and CDR2 LQKENI. The CD4+ cells of about 5 biomarker-study patients went through sorting. This sorting yielded CD25+CD127- cells.

What was sequenced was CD4+ Tregs sorted from blood. The TCR sequence derives from a human donor with alopecia areata. The chain has TRBV18 and TRBJ2-7; D gene unclear. DNA for the CDR3: TGTGCCAGCTCACCCCAGATGGACTCCTACGAGCAGTACTTC. It encodes CASSPQMDSYEQYF. Together with reference TRBV18 and TRBJ2-7, the CDR3 gives the full variable domain: NAGVMQNPRHLVRRRGQEARLRCSPMKGHSHVYWYRQLPEEGLKFMVYLQKENIIDESGMPKERFSAEFPKEGPSILRIQQVVRGDSAAYFCASSPQMDSYEQYFGPGTRLTVT.